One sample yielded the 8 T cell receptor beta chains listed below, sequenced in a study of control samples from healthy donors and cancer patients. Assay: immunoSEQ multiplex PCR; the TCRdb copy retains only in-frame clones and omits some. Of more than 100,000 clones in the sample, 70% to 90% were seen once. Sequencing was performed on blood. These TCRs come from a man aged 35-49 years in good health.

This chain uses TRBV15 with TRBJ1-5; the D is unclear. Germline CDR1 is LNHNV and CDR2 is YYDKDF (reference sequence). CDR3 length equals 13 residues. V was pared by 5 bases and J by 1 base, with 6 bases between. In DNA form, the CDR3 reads TGTGCCACCAGCCGAGTAAGCAATCAGCCCCAGCATTTT. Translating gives CATSRVSNQPQHF.

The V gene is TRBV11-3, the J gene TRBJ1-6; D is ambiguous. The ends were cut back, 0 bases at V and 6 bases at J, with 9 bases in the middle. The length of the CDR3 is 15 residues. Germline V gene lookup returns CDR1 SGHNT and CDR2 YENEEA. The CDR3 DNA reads TGTGCCAGCAGCTTAGACGGTTCCCCTAATTCACCCCTCCACTTT. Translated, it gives CASSLDGSPNSPLHF.

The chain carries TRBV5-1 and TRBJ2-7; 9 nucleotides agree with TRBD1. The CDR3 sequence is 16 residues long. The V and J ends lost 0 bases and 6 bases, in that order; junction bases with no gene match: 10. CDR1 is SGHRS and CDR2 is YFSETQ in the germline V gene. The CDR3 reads CASSLGSGTGWAEQYF. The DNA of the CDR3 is TGCGCCAGCAGCTTGGGGTCTGGGACAGGGTGGGCCGAGCAGTACTTC. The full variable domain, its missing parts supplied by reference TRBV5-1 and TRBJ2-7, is KAGVTQTPRYLIKTRGQQVTLSCSPISGHRSVSWYQQTPGQGLQFLFEYFSETQRNKGNFPGRFSGRQFSNSRSEMNVSTLELGDSALYLCASSLGSGTGWAEQYFGPGTRLTVT.

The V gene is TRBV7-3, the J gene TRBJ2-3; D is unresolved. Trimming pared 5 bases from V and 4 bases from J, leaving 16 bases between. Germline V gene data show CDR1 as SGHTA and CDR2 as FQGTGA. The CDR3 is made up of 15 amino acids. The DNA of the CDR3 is TGTGCCAGCAGCCCGTCCCGTGATCGTCCAGATACGCAGTATTTT. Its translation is CASSPSRDRPDTQYF.

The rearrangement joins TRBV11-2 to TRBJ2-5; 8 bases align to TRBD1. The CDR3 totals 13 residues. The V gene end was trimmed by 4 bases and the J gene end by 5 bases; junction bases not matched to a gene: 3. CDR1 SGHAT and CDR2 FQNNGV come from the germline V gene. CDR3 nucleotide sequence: TGTGCCAGCAGCTCGGACAGGGTGGAGACCCAGTACTTC. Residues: CASSSDRVETQYF.

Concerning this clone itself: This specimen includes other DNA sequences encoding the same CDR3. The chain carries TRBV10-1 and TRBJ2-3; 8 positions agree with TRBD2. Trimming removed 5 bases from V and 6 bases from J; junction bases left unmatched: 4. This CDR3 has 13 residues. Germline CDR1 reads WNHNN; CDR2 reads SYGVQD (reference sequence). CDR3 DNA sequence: TGCGCCAGCAGTCTAGCGGGTACGGATACGCAGTATTTT. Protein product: CASSLAGTDTQYF.

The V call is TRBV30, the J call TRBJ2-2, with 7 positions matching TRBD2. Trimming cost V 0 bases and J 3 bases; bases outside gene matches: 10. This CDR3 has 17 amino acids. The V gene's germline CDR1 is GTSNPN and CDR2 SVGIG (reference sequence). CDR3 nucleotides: TGTGCCTGGAGTGTTTCTCGGGGGGTCCCTGACACCGGGGAGCTGTTTTTT. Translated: CAWSVSRGVPDTGELFF.

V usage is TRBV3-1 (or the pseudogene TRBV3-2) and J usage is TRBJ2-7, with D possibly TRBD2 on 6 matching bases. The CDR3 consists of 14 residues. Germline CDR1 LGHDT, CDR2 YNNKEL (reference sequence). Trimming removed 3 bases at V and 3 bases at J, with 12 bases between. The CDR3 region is CASSHGTLNYEQYF. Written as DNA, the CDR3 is TGTGCCAGCAGCCACGGGACTTTAAACTACGAGCAGTACTTC.